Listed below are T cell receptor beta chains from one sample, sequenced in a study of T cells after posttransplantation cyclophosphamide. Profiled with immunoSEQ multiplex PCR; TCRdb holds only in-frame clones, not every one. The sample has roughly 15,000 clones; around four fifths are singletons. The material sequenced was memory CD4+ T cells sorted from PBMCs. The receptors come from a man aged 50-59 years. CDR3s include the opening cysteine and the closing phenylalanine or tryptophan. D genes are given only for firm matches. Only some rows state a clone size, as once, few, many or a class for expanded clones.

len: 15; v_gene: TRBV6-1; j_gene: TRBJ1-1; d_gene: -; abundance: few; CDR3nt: TGTGCCAGCAGTAGACAGACGGCCTTGAACACTGAAGCTTTCTTT; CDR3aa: CASSRQTALNTEAFF
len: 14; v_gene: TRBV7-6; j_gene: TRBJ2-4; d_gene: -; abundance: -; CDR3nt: TGTGCCAGCAGCTTAAGAGCAGGGTGGGACATTCAGTACTTC; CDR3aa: CASSLRAGWDIQYF
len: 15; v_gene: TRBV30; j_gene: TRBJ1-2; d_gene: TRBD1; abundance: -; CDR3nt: TGTGCCTATTACCGGGACAGGGCCTTTAACTATGGCTACACCTTC; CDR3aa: CAYYRDRAFNYGYTF
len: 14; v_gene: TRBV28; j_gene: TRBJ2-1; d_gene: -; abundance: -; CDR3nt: TGTGCCAGCAAGATCAGCGGAACATACAATGAGCAGTTCTTC; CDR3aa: CASKISGTYNEQFF
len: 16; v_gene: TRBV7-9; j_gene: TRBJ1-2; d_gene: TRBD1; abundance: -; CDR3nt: TGTGCCAGCAACTCCTTCTCGGGTGCAGGGGGCTATGGCTACACCTTC; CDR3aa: CASNSFSGAGGYGYTF
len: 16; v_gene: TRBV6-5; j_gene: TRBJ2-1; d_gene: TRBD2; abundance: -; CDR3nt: TGTGCCAGCAGTTACATTGCGGGGGTTTCTTACAATGAGCAGTTCTTC; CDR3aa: CASSYIAGVSYNEQFF
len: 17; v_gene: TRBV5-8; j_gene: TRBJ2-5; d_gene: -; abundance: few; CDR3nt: TGTGCCAGCAATGGTGGGTTGGCCAGACATGCAGGGGAGACCCAGTACTTC; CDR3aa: CASNGGLARHAGETQYF
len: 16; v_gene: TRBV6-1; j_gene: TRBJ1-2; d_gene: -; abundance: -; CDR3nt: TGTGCCAGCAGTGACCGTCCGGGACACCGTAACTATGGCTACACCTTC; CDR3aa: CASSDRPGHRNYGYTF
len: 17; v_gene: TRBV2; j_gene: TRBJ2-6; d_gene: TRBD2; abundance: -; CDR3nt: TGTGCCAGCAGTGATCAGCGGGGCACCTCTGGGGCCAACGTCCTGACTTTC; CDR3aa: CASSDQRGTSGANVLTF
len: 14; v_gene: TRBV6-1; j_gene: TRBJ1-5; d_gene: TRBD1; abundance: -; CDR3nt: TGTGCCAGCACTAAATTTGGGACAGACCAGCCCCAGCATTTT; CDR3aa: CASTKFGTDQPQHF
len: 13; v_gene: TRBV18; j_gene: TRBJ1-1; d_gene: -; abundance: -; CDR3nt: TGTGCCAGCTCACCACCTAAGAACACTGAAGCTTTCTTT; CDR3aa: CASSPPKNTEAFF
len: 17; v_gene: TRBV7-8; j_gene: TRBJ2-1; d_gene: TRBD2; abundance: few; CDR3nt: TGTGCCAGCAGCCGGAGGGGCCAGCGGGGCACCGACAATGAGCAGTTCTTC; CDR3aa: CASSRRGQRGTDNEQFF
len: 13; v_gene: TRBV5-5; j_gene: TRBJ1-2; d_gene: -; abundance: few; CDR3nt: TGTGCCAGCAGCACCGGGACATACTATGGCTACACCTTC; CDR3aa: CASSTGTYYGYTF
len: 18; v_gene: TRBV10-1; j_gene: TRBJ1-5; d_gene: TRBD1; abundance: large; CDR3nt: TGCGCCAGCAGACCAAGGACAGGGGAAATCTGTGGCAATCAGCCCCAGCATTTT; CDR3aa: CASRPRTGEICGNQPQHF
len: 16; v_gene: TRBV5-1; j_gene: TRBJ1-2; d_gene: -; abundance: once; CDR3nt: TGCGCCAGCAGCTTGGAGGCAGGCTGGACTAACTATGGCTACACCTTC; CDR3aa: CASSLEAGWTNYGYTF
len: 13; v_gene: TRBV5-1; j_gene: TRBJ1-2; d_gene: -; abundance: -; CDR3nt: TGCGCCAGCAGTTTTGCCGGGGACTATGGCTACACCTTC; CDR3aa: CASSFAGDYGYTF
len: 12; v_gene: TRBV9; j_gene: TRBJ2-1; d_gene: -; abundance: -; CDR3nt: TGTGCCGGACCGGGGGTGAGCAATGAGCAGTTCTTC; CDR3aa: CAGPGVSNEQFF
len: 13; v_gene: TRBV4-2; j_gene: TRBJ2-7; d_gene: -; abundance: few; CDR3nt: TGTGCCAGCAGCCTAACTGGGACTTCGCCCACGTACTTC; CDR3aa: CASSLTGTSPTYF
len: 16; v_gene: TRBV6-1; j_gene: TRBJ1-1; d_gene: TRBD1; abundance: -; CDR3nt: TGTGCCATCAGTGAACGGGACAGGGTTATGAACACTGAAGCTTTCTTT; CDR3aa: CAISERDRVMNTEAFF
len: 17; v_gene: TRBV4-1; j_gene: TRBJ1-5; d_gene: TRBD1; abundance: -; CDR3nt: TGCGCCAGCTCACCAGGGGGTCGGGGGATTTCCGGAGAGCCCCAGCGTTTT; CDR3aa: CASSPGGRGISGEPQRF
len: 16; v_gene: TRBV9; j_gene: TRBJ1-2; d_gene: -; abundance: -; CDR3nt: TGTGCCAGCAGCGTAGGACAGGCCCTCTTCATGAGGGGCTACACCTTC; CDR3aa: CASSVGQALFMRGYTF
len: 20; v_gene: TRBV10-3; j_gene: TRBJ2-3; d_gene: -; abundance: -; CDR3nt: TGTGCCATCAGTGAGTCCGTTTTACCCTCCACGGGAGAGAGGACAGATACGCAGTATTTT; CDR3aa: CAISESVLPSTGERTDTQYF
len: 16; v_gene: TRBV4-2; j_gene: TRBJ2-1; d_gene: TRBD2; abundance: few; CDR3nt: TGTGCCAGCAGCTTCCGACTAGCGGGGCCCTACAATGAGCAGTTCTTC; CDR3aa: CASSFRLAGPYNEQFF
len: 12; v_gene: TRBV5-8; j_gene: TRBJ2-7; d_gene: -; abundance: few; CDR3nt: TGTGCCAGCAGCCGCGTCCGGTACGAGCAGTACTTC; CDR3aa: CASSRVRYEQYF
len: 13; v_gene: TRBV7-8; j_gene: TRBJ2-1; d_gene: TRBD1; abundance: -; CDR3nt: TGTGCCAGCAGCTTAGCACAGGGGTTAGAGCAGTTCTTC; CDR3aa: CASSLAQGLEQFF
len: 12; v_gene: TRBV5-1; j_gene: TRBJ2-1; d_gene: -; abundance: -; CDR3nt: TGCGCCAGCAGCCAGACTCGCAATGAGCAGTTCTTC; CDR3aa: CASSQTRNEQFF
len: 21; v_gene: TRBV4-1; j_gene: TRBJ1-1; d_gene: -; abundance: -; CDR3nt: TGCGCCAGCAGCCAAGAGGCCTTTCCGGGACAAGAACTTCCTATGAACACTGAAGCTTTCTTT; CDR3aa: CASSQEAFPGQELPMNTEAFF
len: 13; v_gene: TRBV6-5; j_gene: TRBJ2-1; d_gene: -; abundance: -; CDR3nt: TGTGCCAGCAGTTACGACTTCTACAATGAGCAGTTCTTC; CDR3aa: CASSYDFYNEQFF
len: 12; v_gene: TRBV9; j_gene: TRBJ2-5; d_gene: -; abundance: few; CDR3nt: TGTGCCAGCAGCGGCGATCGAGAGACCCAGTACTTC; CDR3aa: CASSGDRETQYF
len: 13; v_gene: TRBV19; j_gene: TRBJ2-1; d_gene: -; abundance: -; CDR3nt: TGTGCCAGTAGTACCGAACAGTACAATGAGCAGTTCTTC; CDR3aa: CASSTEQYNEQFF
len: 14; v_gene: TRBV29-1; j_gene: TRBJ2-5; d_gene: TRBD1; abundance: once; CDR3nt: TGCAGCGTCCAGAAACCAGGGGGTTGGGAGACCCAGTACTTC; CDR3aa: CSVQKPGGWETQYF
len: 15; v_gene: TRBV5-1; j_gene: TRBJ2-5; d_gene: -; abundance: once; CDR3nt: TGCGCCAGCAACGGGGTCGGGTCCATCGGAGAGACCCAGTACTTC; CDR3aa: CASNGVGSIGETQYF
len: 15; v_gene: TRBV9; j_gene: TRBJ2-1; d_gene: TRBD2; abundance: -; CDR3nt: TGTGCCAGCAGCGCCCGACTAGCGTCTGTTACTGAGCAGTTCTTC; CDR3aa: CASSARLASVTEQFF
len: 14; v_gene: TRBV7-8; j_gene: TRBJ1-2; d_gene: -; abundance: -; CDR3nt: TGTGCCAGCAGCTTAAGGGAGGGAGGTGATGGCTACACCTTC; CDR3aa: CASSLREGGDGYTF
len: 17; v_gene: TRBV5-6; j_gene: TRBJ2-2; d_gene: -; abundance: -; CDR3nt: TGTGCCAGCAGCTTGGCCAGCTTGGGGGGAAACACCGGGGAGCTGTTTTTT; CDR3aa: CASSLASLGGNTGELFF
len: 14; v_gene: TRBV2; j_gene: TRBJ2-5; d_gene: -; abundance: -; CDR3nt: TGTGCCAGCAAGGAGGGGGCGTACCAAGAGACCCAGTACTTC; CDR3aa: CASKEGAYQETQYF
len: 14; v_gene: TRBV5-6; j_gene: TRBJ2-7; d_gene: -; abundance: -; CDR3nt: TGTGCCAGCAGCTTGGGTGGGCAGGGATACGAGCAGTACTTC; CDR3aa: CASSLGGQGYEQYF
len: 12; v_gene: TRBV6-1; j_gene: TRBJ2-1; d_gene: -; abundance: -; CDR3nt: TGTGCCAGCGGCAGACAGGTCTATGAGCAGTTCTTC; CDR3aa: CASGRQVYEQFF
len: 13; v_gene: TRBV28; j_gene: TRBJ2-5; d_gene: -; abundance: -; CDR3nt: TGTGCCAGCAGTTATGGCCGTCAAGAGACCCAGTACTTC; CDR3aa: CASSYGRQETQYF
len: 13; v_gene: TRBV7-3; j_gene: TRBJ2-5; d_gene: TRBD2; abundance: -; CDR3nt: TGTGCCAGCAGCTTATCGGGGGGTGAGACCCAGTACTTC; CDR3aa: CASSLSGGETQYF
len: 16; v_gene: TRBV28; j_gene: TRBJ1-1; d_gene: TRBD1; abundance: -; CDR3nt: TGTGCCAGCAGATATGGGTCGACAGGGGTGAACACTGAAGCTTTCTTT; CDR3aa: CASRYGSTGVNTEAFF
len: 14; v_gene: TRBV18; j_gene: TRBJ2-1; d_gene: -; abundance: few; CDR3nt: TGTGCCAGCTCACCGAGGTTTGGGACAAATGAGCAGTTCTTC; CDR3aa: CASSPRFGTNEQFF
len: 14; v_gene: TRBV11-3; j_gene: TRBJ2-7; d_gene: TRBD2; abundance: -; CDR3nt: TGTGCCAGCAGCTTTAGCGGGGCTACCTACGAGCAGTACTTC; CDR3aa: CASSFSGATYEQYF
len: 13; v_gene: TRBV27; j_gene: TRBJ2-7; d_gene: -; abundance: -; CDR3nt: TGTGCCAGCAGGGACGGGGGTTGGGACGAGCAGTACTTC; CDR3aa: CASRDGGWDEQYF
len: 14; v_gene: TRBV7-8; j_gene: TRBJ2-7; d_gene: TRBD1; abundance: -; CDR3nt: TGTGCCAGCAGCGGAAAGAAACAGGGGAACGAGCAGTACTTC; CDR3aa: CASSGKKQGNEQYF
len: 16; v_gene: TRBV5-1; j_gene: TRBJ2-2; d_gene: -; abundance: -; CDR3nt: TGCGCCAGCAGCTTGGATCAGGGGCCGGGCACCGGGGAGCTGTTTTTT; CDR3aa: CASSLDQGPGTGELFF
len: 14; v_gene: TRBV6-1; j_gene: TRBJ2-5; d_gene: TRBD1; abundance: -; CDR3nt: TGTGCCGGACAGGGGTGGACCGGTCAAGAGACCCAGTACTTC; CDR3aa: CAGQGWTGQETQYF
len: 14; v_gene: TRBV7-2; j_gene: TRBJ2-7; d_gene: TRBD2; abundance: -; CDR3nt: TGTGCCAGCAGCTTAGTTGCGGGGGGAGGCGAGCAGTACTTC; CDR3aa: CASSLVAGGGEQYF
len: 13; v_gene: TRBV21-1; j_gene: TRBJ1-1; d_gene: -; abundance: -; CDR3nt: TGTGCCAGCAGCAAAGCCCAGAACACTGAAGCTTTCTTT; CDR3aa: CASSKAQNTEAFF
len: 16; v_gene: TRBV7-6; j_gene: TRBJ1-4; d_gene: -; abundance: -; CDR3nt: TGTGCCAGCAGCTTAGGGAGGGGACGGACTAATGAAAAACTGTTTTTT; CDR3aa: CASSLGRGRTNEKLFF
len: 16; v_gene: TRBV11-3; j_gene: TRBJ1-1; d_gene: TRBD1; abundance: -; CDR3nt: TGTGCCAGCAGCTTATTCCTCGGACAGGGTCTCGGTGAAGCTTTCTTT; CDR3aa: CASSLFLGQGLGEAFF